The T cell receptor beta chain described here comes from a study of T cell changes during pregnancy in multiple sclerosis. From germline, CDR1 is SGHNT and CDR2 YYREEE (reference sequence). This CDR3 is 14 amino acids long. Deletions cut 3 bases from V and 1 base from J, with 8 bases between. The table came from immunoSEQ multiplex PCR; TCRdb's copy has only in-frame clones and leaves some out. This sample has over 70,000 clones; over 90% occur once, and the top ten carry about 0.78%. The genes are TRBV5-4 and TRBJ1-3; D is possibly TRBD1 (5 bases). The TCR was taken from a female donor with multiple sclerosis, enrolled in a pregnancy study. Source: peripheral blood, taken in the third trimester of pregnancy. The CDR3 reads CASSSYRSGNTIYF. In DNA, the CDR3 is TGTGCCAGCAGCTCATACAGGTCTGGAAACACCATATATTTT.